These 8 T cell receptor beta chains were sequenced from one sample in a study of T cell responses to AZD1222 COVID-19 vaccine listed by TCRdb under 2021. Library preparation employed the immunoSEQ multiplex PCR assay. TCRdb carries this immuneACCESS record with in-frame sequences only. Its versions omit some clonotypes, under half of them owing to an unresolved V gene in the studies checked, with the rest unexplained. This sample gives approximately 100,000 clones in total; more than 75% of them show up just once. Roughly 10% of the sample goes to the ten largest clones. The time point label, as the study defines it: about 28 days (+/-7) after the second vaccine dose. Sequenced material: peripheral blood, taken 28 days after the second AZD1222 dose. The receptors were gathered from an adult who received the AZD1222 COVID-19 vaccine.

The chain combines TRBV9 with TRBJ2-7, with a possible D match to TRBD1 (6 bases). From germline, CDR1 is SGDLS and CDR2 YYNGEE. V was shortened by 2 bases and J by 6 bases, with 15 bases between the two germline ends. The CDR3 is 14 residues long. CDR3 amino acids: CASSVVDREAEQYF. The CDR3 DNA reads as TGTGCCAGCAGCGTCGTGGACAGAGAGGCCGAGCAGTACTTC.

This chain joins TRBV29-1 and TRBJ2-5; possible D gene TRBD1, 6 bases. There are 16 residues in the CDR3. Germline V lookup: CDR1 SQVTM, CDR2 ANQGSEA. V was trimmed by 0 bases and J by 1 base, leaving 15 bases between them. The CDR3 loop reads CSVEDLPGQGQETQYF. CDR3 nucleotide sequence: TGCAGCGTTGAAGATCTACCGGGACAAGGCCAAGAGACCCAGTACTTC.

V and J are TRBV6-2 or TRBV6-3 and TRBJ2-4; D gene ambiguous. Trimming removed 0 bases from V and 2 bases from J, with 8 bases in between. The CDR3 is 15 residues long. Germline CDR1 MNHEY, CDR2 SVGEGT. The CDR3 loop reads CASSYSTGSKNIQYF. DNA of the CDR3: TGTGCCAGCAGTTACTCGACCGGTTCCAAAAACATTCAGTACTTC.

The genes are TRBV20-1 and TRBJ1-2, with a weak D call TRBD1 (6 bases). Trimming left V 3 bases short and J 8 bases short, with 13 bases between. From germline, CDR1 is DFQATT and CDR2 SNEGSKA (reference sequence). The CDR3 extends over 12 amino acids. CDR3 DNA: TGCAGTGCTAGTCAGGGGACCGTCGGCTACACCTTC. Encoded protein: CSASQGTVGYTF.

This chain joins TRBV23-1 and TRBJ1-5; D gene unclear. TRBV23-1 is identified as an open reading frame with a role that is uncertain. This CDR3 comprises 18 residues. The V end lost 3 bases, the J end lost 0 bases, and 18 bases lay between the germline ends. This CDR3 reads CASSHRGTDNNSNQPQHF. CDR3 coding DNA: TGCGCCAGCAGTCATCGAGGCACAGATAATAATAGCAATCAGCCCCAGCATTTT.

This chain's CDR3 is CASRLQGVDEQYF. As DNA, the CDR3 is TGTGCCAGCAGGCTACAGGGGGTCGACGAGCAGTACTTC. The chain couples TRBV6-5 to TRBJ2-7; TRBD1 matches at 8 bases. The germline V gene encodes CDR1 MNHEY and CDR2 SVGAGI. With 6 bases clipped from V and 5 bases from J, the junction kept 6 bases outside the gene matches. This CDR3 contains 13 residues.

The rearrangement links TRBV27 to TRBJ1-1; maybe TRBD1 (6 bases). The CDR3 loop spans 14 amino acids. Germline CDR1 reads MNHEY; CDR2 reads SMNVEV (reference sequence). V was trimmed by 2 bases and J by 3 bases, leaving 10 bases between them. The CDR3 spells CASSLLGADTEAFF. DNA for the CDR3: TGTGCCAGCAGTTTACTGGGGGCGGACACTGAAGCTTTCTTT.

The genes are TRBV28 and TRBJ2-7; maybe TRBD2 (6 bases). The CDR3 loop spans 14 amino acids. CDR1 is MDHEN and CDR2 is SYDVKM in the germline V gene. V was shortened by 6 bases and J by 0 bases, with 12 bases between the two germline ends. CDR3 loop: CASRRAGSSYEQYF. CDR3 in DNA: TGTGCCAGCAGACGAGCGGGCAGCTCCTACGAGCAGTACTTC.